The 15 T cell receptor beta chains reported below all come from one sample, sequenced in a study of regulatory T cells in long-lasting Graves disease. The time point: persistent/refractory GD, antithyroid drugs over 5 years with positive TRAb. Preparation of the TCR library used RNA extracted from PBMCs. Building the TCR beta libraries relied on iRepertoire HTBI primers, and CDR3 regions underwent Arm-PCR. Each CDR3 protein gets one entry after TCRdb re-called the multiplex PCR reads with MiXCR. The sample yields roughly 450,000 distinct CDR3 sequences, around 20% seen once. Sequences were derived from peripheral blood mononuclear cells (PBMCs), sampled when the disease was refractory, from a patient treated with antithyroid drugs. These receptors were taken from a female donor with Graves disease.

The chain carries TRBV10-3 and TRBJ1-5, with 10 bases aligning to TRBD1. The CDR3 consists of 19 residues. Germline-derived CDR1 and CDR2 are ENHRY and SYGVKD. V lost 2 bases to trimming and J lost 2 bases; unmatched junction nucleotides: 12. CDR3 coding DNA: TGTGCCATCAGTGAGCATGACAGGGGGCTGAGATTGGGCAATCAGCCCCAGCATTTT. Translated, it gives CAISEHDRGLRLGNQPQHF.

The genes are TRBV29-1 and TRBJ2-7; 11 positions match TRBD1. The junction had 20 bases not matched to a gene; V was cut back by 6 bases and J by 4 bases. CDR1 is SQVTM and CDR2 is ANQGSEA in the germline V gene. The CDR3 is made up of 18 amino acids. CDR3 sequence (DNA): TGCAGCGTGGGGGACAGGGGGTCAGTGGGGCTTCCCCAGTACGAGCAGTACTTC. Protein sequence: CSVGDRGSVGLPQYEQYF.

The V and J genes are TRBV6-1 and TRBJ2-7; 8 bases align to TRBD1. Germline V gives CDR1 MNHNS, CDR2 SASEGT. The CDR3 runs to 13 residues. V was pared by 9 bases and J by 2 bases, with 6 bases of the junction left unmatched. The CDR3 nucleotides are TGTGCCAGTTGGACAGGGAGAGCCTACGAGCAGTACTTC. This codes for CASWTGRAYEQYF.

This chain connects TRBV4-1 to TRBJ2-6; 9 bases agree with TRBD1. Unmatched junction bases numbered 11, after V lost 5 bases and J lost 0 bases. In germline, CDR1 is MGHRA, CDR2 YSYEKL. This CDR3 is built from 19 residues. CDR3: CASSSRGDRALSGANVLTF. Written as DNA, the CDR3 is TGCGCCAGCAGCTCCAGGGGGGACAGGGCCCTCTCTGGGGCCAACGTCCTGACTTTC.

This clonotype turned up a few times. V and J are TRBV7-2 and TRBJ2-7, with TRBD2 matching over 13 bases. With V trimmed by 1 base and J by 4 bases, 4 bases remained unmatched. Per the germline V gene, CDR1 is SGHTA and CDR2 is FQGNSA. The CDR3 totals 16 residues. The chain's CDR3 is CASSLDGTSGKYEQYF. CDR3 nucleotides: TGTGCCAGCAGCTTAGATGGGACTAGCGGGAAGTACGAGCAGTACTTC.

This clonotype was found many times. J is TRBJ2-1 and V is TRBV7-2, with D unclear. This CDR3 has 17 amino acids. V dropped 5 bases and J dropped 2 bases, with 19 bases sitting between them. Germline V lookup: CDR1 SGHTA, CDR2 FQGNSA. CDR3 in amino acids: CASSLVPIGPTYNEQFF. In nucleotides, the CDR3 is TGTGCCAGCAGCCTGGTCCCTATCGGGCCTACCTACAATGAGCAGTTCTTC.

The V and J genes are TRBV5-1 and TRBJ2-2; TRBD2 matches at 15 bases. With V trimmed by 2 bases and J by 4 bases, 3 bases remained unmatched. Germline assignment: CDR1 SGHRS and CDR2 YFSETQ. The CDR3 is made up of 17 amino acids. Here the CDR3 DNA reads TGCGCCAGCAGCTTCGGACTAGCGGGAGGGACCACCGGGGAGCTGTTTTTT. It is translated as CASSFGLAGGTTGELFF.

This clonotype has more than one count but fewer than ten. The gene calls are TRBV4-3 and TRBJ1-2; no clear D. With 4 bases removed from V and 2 bases from J, the gap between germline ends came to 14 bases. The CDR3 runs to 15 residues. CDR1 and CDR2 (germline): LGHNA, YSLEER. CDR3 sequence reads: CASSLRGASNYGYTF. CDR3 bases: TGCGCCAGCAGCCTGAGAGGAGCCTCGAACTATGGCTACACCTTC.

This sequence joins TRBV5-1 and TRBJ1-1, with D unclear. Trimming removed 1 base at V and 4 bases at J, with 20 bases between. This CDR3 is built from 17 residues. Looked up from germline, CDR1 is SGHRS and CDR2 is YFSETQ. CDR3 sequence reads: CASSLRSNSESSTEAFF. Written as DNA, the CDR3 is TGCGCCAGCAGCTTGAGAAGCAATTCAGAAAGTAGCACTGAAGCTTTCTTT.

This clonotype was detected ten times or more. This chain uses TRBV7-9 with TRBJ2-7; 7 nucleotides align to TRBD1. Germline CDR1 SEHNR, CDR2 FQNEAQ (reference sequence). With 5 bases clipped from V and 3 bases from J, the junction kept 7 bases outside the gene matches. The CDR3 contains 14 residues. The CDR3 DNA is TGTGCCAGCAGCCTCACAGGGGCGAACTACGAGCAGTACTTC. Amino acid sequence: CASSLTGANYEQYF.

This clonotype was observed a handful of times. V is TRBV28 and J is TRBJ2-7; maybe TRBD1 (6 bases). The length of the CDR3 is 13 residues. V lost 6 bases to trimming and J lost 4 bases, with 13 bases between them. Germline V lookup: CDR1 MDHEN, CDR2 SYDVKM. CDR3 sequence reads: CASRSGTSYEQYF. The CDR3 bases are TGTGCCAGCAGATCCGGGACATCTTACGAGCAGTACTTC.

This clonotype was seen many times. The chain links TRBV28 to TRBJ1-2; D remains unclear. V was pared by 1 base and J by 8 bases, with 11 bases between. Germline loops: CDR1 MDHEN, CDR2 SYDVKM. The CDR3 has 13 residues. CDR3 bases: TGTGCCAGCAGTTTATCGGGGTCTCGGGGCTACACCTTC. Its protein product is CASSLSGSRGYTF.

Only a few counts were recorded for this clonotype. The chain employs TRBV28 and TRBJ1-6, with a tentative D call TRBD1 (5 bases). The CDR3 spans 19 residues. The germline V and J ends were trimmed by 3 bases and 12 bases, with 30 bases remaining between them. CDR1 MDHEN and CDR2 SYDVKM come from the germline V gene. The CDR3 here is CASSFSAGTASRGRGPLHF. The CDR3 DNA follows: TGTGCCAGCAGTTTCAGTGCCGGGACCGCTTCCCGGGGAAGGGGACCCCTCCACTTT.

This sequence joins TRBV4-2 and TRBJ1-6; tentatively, D is TRBD1 (6 bases). This CDR3 spans 15 amino acids. Germline CDR1 reads LGHNA; CDR2 reads YNFKEQ. V was clipped by 5 bases and J by 7 bases, with 15 bases between them. CDR3 nucleotides: TGTGCCAGCAGCGACGCGGACAGCCAAAATTCACCCCTCCACTTT. Translation: CASSDADSQNSPLHF.

The table lists this clonotype with many counts. The chain uses TRBV28 and TRBJ1-1; 8 bases map to TRBD1. The CDR3 consists of 12 residues. V lost 8 bases to trimming and J lost 9 bases; unmatched junction nucleotides: 8. Germline CDR1 is MDHEN and CDR2 is SYDVKM. CDR3 sequence: CASRSQGAKAFF. In DNA form, the CDR3 reads TGTGCCAGCCGATCTCAGGGGGCGAAAGCTTTCTTT.